This TCR beta chain was documented in a study of blood T cell repertoires in COVID-19. Study context: From the United States, Italy and Spain came samples of acute and convalescent COVID-19.

Trimming took 5 bases from V and 11 from J; bases not matched to a gene: 6. The CDR3 contains 13 residues. The sample holds one count of this clone. Under the authors' procedure: Using reference gene primer amplification, nucleated cell counts were estimated. The table came from immunoSEQ multiplex PCR; TCRdb's copy has only in-frame clones and leaves some out. The V and J calls and clone size come from that table; D and trimming were worked out from the DNA. The sample lists 80,000 to 90,000 clones, approximately 85% occurring once. This TCR derives from a woman aged 80 or over with COVID-19, enrolled during active disease. The chain recombines TRBV12-3 or TRBV12-4 with TRBJ1-6; the match to TRBD1 covers 7 bases. Sequenced sample: peripheral blood. CDR3: CASSLTGRTPLHF. The CDR3 DNA reads TGTGCCAGCAGTCTGACAGGGAGGACACCCCTCCACTTT.